This TCR beta chain was sequenced in a study of blood T cell repertoires in COVID-19. Method: immunoSEQ multiplex PCR; TCRdb's copy keeps in-frame clones and lacks some. The table shows about 230,000 clones, with over 75% occurring only once. This CDR3 is built from 19 residues. V trimming: 1 base; J trimming: 6 bases; junction bases outside the gene matches: 17. Per the germline V gene, CDR1 is LGHNT and CDR2 is FRNRAP. This chain uses TRBV12-5 with TRBJ2-2, with 7 bases that match TRBD1. The clonotype comes from a woman older than 75 with acute or convalescent COVID-19. Sample: peripheral blood. The CDR3 DNA reads as TGTGCTAGTGGTTTGGCAGCCGACGTAGGGGGCGCGGTTCCCGGGGAGCTGTTTTTT. Translation: CASGLAADVGGAVPGELFF. The variable domain in full, completed from reference TRBV12-5 and TRBJ2-2, reads DARVTQTPRHKVTEMGQEVTMRCQPILGHNTVFWYRQTMMQGLELLAYFRNRAPLDDSGMPKDRFSAEMPDATLATLKIQPSEPRDSAVYFCASGLAADVGGAVPGELFFGEGSRLTVL.